This TCR beta chain appears in the sequencing data of a study of blood T cell repertoires in COVID-19. Enrolled during active infection, Seattle patients were then followed longitudinally. TCRdb's copy holds only in-frame clones and misses some; the assay was immunoSEQ multiplex PCR. The table shows more than 80,000 clones, with around 82% occurring only once. The V gene lost 1 base and the J gene lost 2 bases, with 9 bases spanning the gap. The CDR3 has 14 residues. Germline CDR1 and CDR2: LGHNA and YNFKEQ. The chain uses TRBV4-2 and TRBJ2-7; D may be TRBD2 (5 bases). This clonotype originated in a woman older than 75 with COVID-19, enrolled during active disease. Sample: peripheral blood. CDR3 in amino acids: CASSQAGSTYEQYF. The CDR3 bases are TGTGCCAGCAGCCAAGCGGGGTCAACCTACGAGCAGTACTTC.